These 32 T cell receptor beta chains were sequenced from one sample in a study of blood T cell repertoires in COVID-19 (dated by TCRdb to 2020 to 2022). Libraries were prepared through the immunoSEQ multiplex PCR assay. TCRdb holds this immuneACCESS table with in-frame rearrangements only. Some clones are missing; in checked studies, unresolved V genes explain under half, and the rest has no known cause. The sample records roughly 150,000 clones, more than 70% of which are singletons. The top ten clonotypes cover around 1.9% of the sample. Specimen: peripheral blood. Receptors were obtained from a man aged 45 to 65 who had recovered from COVID-19.

The chain links TRBV19 to TRBJ2-1, with 9 bases matching TRBD1. The CDR3 consists of 14 residues. With 4 bases clipped from V and 9 bases from J, the junction kept 7 bases outside the gene matches. Germline lookup yields CDR1 LNHDA and CDR2 SQIVND (reference sequence). As DNA, the CDR3 is TGTGCCAGTAGTAGTGGGACAGGGAGGTCTGAGCAGTTCTTC. Encoded protein: CASSSGTGRSEQFF.

The V and J genes are TRBV6-5 and TRBJ1-2, with a weak D call TRBD1 (6 bases). The germline V and J ends were trimmed by 7 bases and 8 bases, with 17 bases remaining between them. Germline CDR1 reads MNHEY; CDR2 reads SVGAGI. CDR3 length: 13 amino acids. The CDR3 DNA follows: TGTGCCAGCACCCCTGGATGGCAGGGGGGCTACACCTTC. It yields the protein CASTPGWQGGYTF.

The gene calls are TRBV28 and TRBJ1-2, with 7 nucleotides matching TRBD1. This CDR3 is built from 14 residues. The ends lost 1 base at V and 4 bases at J; junction bases unmatched: 3. CDR1 and CDR2 (germline): MDHEN, SYDVKM. The CDR3 protein is CASSLYGTAYGYTF. In DNA, the CDR3 is TGTGCCAGCAGTTTATACGGGACAGCCTATGGCTACACCTTC.

The rearrangement uses TRBV28 and TRBJ1-4; 8 nucleotides align to TRBD1. There are 14 residues in the CDR3. V trimming: 6 bases; J trimming: 8 bases; junction bases outside the gene matches: 8. The germline CDR1 and CDR2 sequences are MDHEN and SYDVKM. In DNA form, the CDR3 reads TGTGCCAGCAGCCTTGACAGGGGTGGGGAAAAACTGTTTTTT. Its protein is CASSLDRGGEKLFF.

The CDR3 coding sequence is TGTGCCAGCAGTTACACGGGACAGAGCACTGAAGCTTTCTTT. Translation: CASSYTGQSTEAFF. The chain is built from TRBV6-2 or TRBV6-3 and TRBJ1-1; TRBD1 agrees at 7 bases. With 2 bases clipped from V and 4 bases from J, the junction kept 4 bases outside the gene matches. The CDR3 runs to 14 residues. The germline CDR1 and CDR2 sequences are MNHEY and SVGEGT.

The chain uses TRBV5-1 and TRBJ1-1; TRBD1 matches at 11 bases. CDR3 length equals 13 residues. The junction had 7 bases not matched to a gene; V was cut back by 4 bases and J by 11 bases. Germline-derived CDR1 and CDR2 are SGHRS and YFSETQ. CDR3 DNA: TGCGCCAGCAGCCCTGGGACAGGGGGTGGGGCTTTCTTT. It encodes CASSPGTGGGAFF.

The chain has TRBV10-2 and TRBJ2-2, with a weak D call TRBD1 (6 bases). The CDR3 extends over 15 amino acids. V lost 3 bases and J lost 4, with 12 bases in between. Germline V gene lookup returns CDR1 WSHSY and CDR2 SAAADI. CDR3 residues: CASSEGRGSTGELFF. The CDR3 DNA follows: TGCGCCAGCAGTGAAGGCAGGGGATCCACCGGGGAGCTGTTTTTT.

The rearrangement uses TRBV7-3 and TRBJ1-2, with 8 positions matching TRBD1. The CDR3 is made up of 14 amino acids. Trimming cost V 2 bases and J 2 bases; bases outside gene matches: 1. Germline V gene sequence: CDR1 SGHTA, CDR2 FQGTGA. The CDR3 region has the DNA TGTGCCAGCAGCTTACGACAGGGGAACTATGGCTACACCTTC. This codes for CASSLRQGNYGYTF.

This clone was seen just once. The V and J genes are TRBV6-5 and TRBJ1-1; D is uncertain. Trimming took 8 bases from V and 8 from J, leaving 12 bases between them. Germline loops: CDR1 MNHEY, CDR2 SVGAGI. This CDR3 is 11 amino acids long. Here the CDR3 DNA reads TGTGCCAGCGTGATTGGCTCCGAAGCTTTCTTT. It codes for CASVIGSEAFF.

V gene TRBV5-4 combines with J gene TRBJ1-6, with 11 bases that match TRBD1. The CDR3 consists of 17 residues. The germline V gene encodes CDR1 SGHNT and CDR2 YYREEE (reference sequence). The junction had 10 bases not matched to a gene; V was cut back by 3 bases and J by 8 bases. In nucleotides, the CDR3 is TGTGCCAGCAGCTGGGACAGGGGGTCCCAGGGTTATTCACCCCTCCACTTT. Translating it yields CASSWDRGSQGYSPLHF.

The chain links TRBV27 to TRBJ2-7; 8 bases map to TRBD2. The CDR3 sequence is 16 residues long. Per germline, CDR1 MNHEY and CDR2 SMNVEV (reference sequence). Trimming cost V 4 bases and J 3 bases; bases outside gene matches: 11. DNA for the CDR3: TGTGCCAGCAGTTCACCCGGGACTAGGCTGGGCTACGAGCAGTACTTC. This gives the protein CASSSPGTRLGYEQYF.

The CDR3 protein is CASSPRGSGYNEQFF. CDR3 nucleotide sequence: TGTGCCAGCAGCCCCAGGGGGAGCGGCTACAATGAGCAGTTCTTC. This rearrangement joins TRBV7-9 to TRBJ2-1, with 7 bases that match TRBD1. Germline assignment: CDR1 SEHNR and CDR2 FQNEAQ (reference sequence). This CDR3 comprises 15 residues. The trim removed 5 bases at V and 3 bases at J, leaving 7 bases unmatched.

CDR3 nucleotide sequence: TGTGCCAGCAGCTCCTTAGCGGGGGGCGGGGAGCTGTTTTTT. Residues: CASSSLAGGGELFF. The chain joins TRBV2 to TRBJ2-2; 10 positions agree with TRBD2. The junction had 5 bases not matched to a gene; V was cut back by 6 bases and J by 7 bases. CDR3 length: 14 residues. Germline-derived CDR1 and CDR2 are SNHLY and FYNNEI.

The chain has TRBV6-5 and TRBJ1-6, with TRBD1 matching over 7 bases. This CDR3 comprises 15 residues. The junction had 7 bases not matched to a gene; V was cut back by 1 base and J by 10 bases. Per the germline V gene, CDR1 is MNHEY and CDR2 is SVGAGI. The CDR3, as DNA: TGTGCCAGCAGTTACTTTACGACAGGGCAATCACCCCTCCACTTT. Translating it yields CASSYFTTGQSPLHF.

CDR3 amino acids: CATSDAGNTGELFF. The CDR3 nucleotides read TGTGCCACCAGTGATGCCGGGAACACCGGGGAGCTGTTTTTT. The chain recombines TRBV24-1 with TRBJ2-2; unclear D gene. With 3 bases removed from V and 1 base from J, the gap between germline ends came to 5 bases. The germline V gene encodes CDR1 KGHDR and CDR2 SFDVKD. This CDR3 contains 14 residues.

This chain uses TRBV2 with TRBJ2-7; weak D call: TRBD2 (7 bases). CDR1 is SNHLY, CDR2 FYNNEI, per germline. The germline V and J ends were trimmed by 11 bases and 5 bases, with 19 bases remaining between them. This CDR3 comprises 13 residues. The CDR3 spells CASVGGGSDEQYF. CDR3 DNA: TGTGCCTCGGTGGGCGGGGGCTCTGACGAGCAGTACTTC. Full variable domain (outside the CDR3, taken from reference TRBV2 and TRBJ2-7): EPEVTQTPSHQVTQMGQEVILRCVPISNHLYFYWYRQILGQKVEFLVSFYNNEISEKSEIFDDQFSVERPDGSNFTLKIRSTKLEDSAMYFCASVGGGSDEQYFGPGTRLTVT.

The V gene is TRBV15, the J gene TRBJ1-3, with TRBD1 matching 8 bases. The CDR3 runs to 15 residues. V lost 2 bases and J lost 2; bases outside the gene matches: 2. The germline V gene has CDR1 LNHNV and CDR2 YYDKDF (reference sequence). As DNA, the CDR3 is TGTGCCACCAGCAGACAGGGGGCGGCTGGAAACACCATATATTTT. Its translation is CATSRQGAAGNTIYF.

The J gene is TRBJ1-1, the V gene TRBV11-2; D unresolved. Between the trimmed V and J ends, which lost 7 bases and 0 bases, there was a span of 27 bases. Germline V CDR1 and CDR2: SGHAT, FQNNGV. This CDR3 region has 19 residues. CDR3 coding DNA: TGTGCCAGCACCACGGGGTTCTACACACCGGAATTCATGAACACTGAAGCTTTCTTT. Its translation: CASTTGFYTPEFMNTEAFF.

The chain uses TRBV7-2 and TRBJ2-3, with D possibly being TRBD2 (7 bases). The CDR3 runs to 16 residues. V lost 4 bases to trimming and J lost 2 bases, with 16 bases between them. Germline V CDR1 and CDR2: SGHTA, FQGNSA. The CDR3 DNA reads as TGTGCCAGCAGCTACCGTCGAGGGGGGGACACAGATACGCAGTATTTT. Its translation is CASSYRRGGDTDTQYF.

The rearrangement joins TRBV6-2 or TRBV6-3 to TRBJ1-6, with D possibly TRBD1 on 5 matching bases. CDR1 and CDR2 (germline): MNHEY, SVGEGT. This CDR3 spans 14 amino acids. With 6 bases removed from V and 10 bases from J, the gap between germline ends came to 16 bases. CDR3 DNA sequence: TGTGCCAGCAGCCCGGGACTCCTCATGTCACCCCTCCACTTT. Translated, it gives CASSPGLLMSPLHF.

The J gene is TRBJ1-1, the V gene TRBV5-1; 7 nucleotides match TRBD1. Germline V CDR1 and CDR2: SGHRS, YFSETQ. The V gene end was trimmed by 1 base and the J gene end by 0 bases; junction bases not matched to a gene: 0. This CDR3 comprises 14 residues. The CDR3 reads CASSLQGVNTEAFF. The DNA of the CDR3 is TGCGCCAGCAGCTTGCAGGGGGTGAACACTGAAGCTTTCTTT.

The chain couples TRBV11-2 to TRBJ2-7, with D possibly TRBD1 on 6 matching bases. Germline V gives CDR1 SGHAT, CDR2 FQNNGV. The V and J ends lost 5 bases and 7 bases respectively, with 15 bases between them. CDR3 length: 13 residues. CDR3 bases: TGTGCCAGCAGCCCCTTACAGGGTTGGGAGCAGTACTTC. Translating it yields CASSPLQGWEQYF.

The J gene is TRBJ1-1, the V gene TRBV5-5, with D hard to call. The CDR3 covers 12 residues. The germline gives CDR1 SGHKS, CDR2 YYEKEE (reference sequence). Trimming left V 0 bases short and J 9 bases short, with 9 bases between. CDR3 sequence (DNA): TGTGCCAGCAGCTTGGCTAGGGAGAAAGCTTTCTTT. Its translation: CASSLAREKAFF. The full variable domain, completed using reference TRBV5-5 and TRBJ1-1, is DAGVTQSPTHLIKTRGQQVTLRCSPISGHKSVSWYQQVLGQGPQFIFQYYEKEERGRGNFPDRFSARQFPNYSSELNVNALLLGDSALYLCASSLAREKAFFGQGTRLTVV.

The chain links TRBV14 to TRBJ2-7; D might be TRBD2 (6 bases). Trimming took 5 bases from V and 3 from J, leaving 8 bases between them. Germline V gene data show CDR1 as SGHDN and CDR2 as FVKESK. This CDR3 contains 12 residues. CDR3 coding DNA: TGTGCCAGCAGCTGGGACTTCTACGAGCAGTACTTC. Its translation: CASSWDFYEQYF.

V is TRBV6-2 or TRBV6-3 and J is TRBJ2-7; D may be TRBD2 (5 bases). Trimming removed 0 bases at V and 3 bases at J, with 18 bases between. Germline V lookup: CDR1 MNHEY, CDR2 SVGEGT. The CDR3 runs 17 residues. The CDR3 spells CASSYSTQSGIHYEQYF. CDR3 coding DNA: TGTGCCAGCAGTTACTCAACTCAGTCCGGGATCCACTACGAGCAGTACTTC.

The chain recombines TRBV19 with TRBJ2-1, with 15 bases that match TRBD2. This CDR3 is built from 15 residues. Germline assignment: CDR1 LNHDA and CDR2 SQIVND (reference sequence). V lost 7 bases and J lost 5; bases outside the gene matches: 3. CDR3 sequence (DNA): TGTGCCAGTATCGGGACTAGCGGGAGGAACAATGAGCAGTTCTTC. As protein: CASIGTSGRNNEQFF. The whole variable domain, remainder taken from reference TRBV19 and TRBJ2-1, is DGGITQSPKYLFRKEGQNVTLSCEQNLNHDAMYWYRQDPGQGLRLIYYSQIVNDFQKGDIAEGYSVSREKKESFPLTVTSAQKNPTAFYLCASIGTSGRNNEQFFGPGTRLTVL.

The V gene is TRBV3-1 (or the pseudogene TRBV3-2), the J gene TRBJ2-7; 9 bases agree with TRBD2. V shed 1 base, J shed 2 bases, and the junction held 6 bases outside the gene matches. The CDR3 has 16 residues. CDR1 and CDR2 (germline): LGHDT, YNNKEL (reference sequence). The DNA for the CDR3 is TGTGCCAGCAGCCAAGTGAAGCGGGGGGTCCCCTACGAGCAGTACTTC. Translation: CASSQVKRGVPYEQYF.

CDR3: CASSLTSGRNTGELFF. Here the CDR3 DNA reads TGTGCCAGCAGCTTGACTAGCGGAAGGAACACCGGGGAGCTGTTTTTT. The gene calls are TRBV11-2 and TRBJ2-2; 9 bases are a match to TRBD2. The ends lost 3 bases at V and 1 base at J; junction bases unmatched: 3. The V gene's germline CDR1 is SGHAT and CDR2 FQNNGV. The CDR3 is 16 amino acids.

The chain employs TRBV18 and TRBJ2-1, with no clear D. The CDR3 extends over 14 amino acids. The ends were cut back, 2 bases at V and 4 bases at J, with 9 bases in the middle. Germline V gene lookup returns CDR1 KGHSH and CDR2 LQKENI. CDR3 nucleotide sequence: TGTGCCAGCTCACCAGATTCTCAGTACAATGAGCAGTTCTTC. It is translated as CASSPDSQYNEQFF.

The V call is TRBV2, the J call TRBJ2-1; 15 bases match TRBD2. CDR1 and CDR2 (germline): SNHLY, FYNNEI. The CDR3 totals 18 residues. Germline trimming cut 6 bases from V and 3 bases from J; bases unmatched to any gene: 9. The CDR3 bases are TGTGCCAGCAGCGCGGGACTAGCGGGGGGCGTCAGCTACAATGAGCAGTTCTTC. This translates into CASSAGLAGGVSYNEQFF.

The genes are TRBV7-2 and TRBJ2-3; possibly TRBD2 for D (6 bases). CDR3 length equals 18 residues. The germline V gene encodes CDR1 SGHTA and CDR2 FQGNSA. Trimming left V 4 bases short and J 3 bases short, with 23 bases between. The CDR3 is CASSSRNLGLLLTDTQYF. Written as DNA, the CDR3 is TGTGCCAGCAGCTCTAGAAATTTGGGACTCCTCCTTACAGATACGCAGTATTTT.

V gene TRBV27 combines with J gene TRBJ2-7; 11 nucleotides line up with TRBD2. Germline CDR1 and CDR2: MNHEY and SMNVEV (reference sequence). Trimming cost V 6 bases and J 6 bases; bases outside gene matches: 13. CDR3 size: 16 residues. This chain's CDR3 is CASSPLTGLAVAEQYF. The CDR3 coding sequence is TGTGCCAGCAGCCCTCTAACGGGACTAGCGGTCGCCGAGCAGTACTTC.